This T cell receptor (beta chain) came from a study of blood T cell repertoires in COVID-19. Study-wide background: Nucleic acid was either cDNA or gDNA, and it came from T cells, B-cell-depleted T cells, or PBMCs.

Original handling: How many nucleated cells were present was estimated from reference gene primer amplification. Sequencing was performed with immunoSEQ multiplex PCR; in TCRdb, only in-frame clones are kept and a portion is missing. D and trimming come from the DNA, and the V and J calls and clone size come from that table. The sample yields 150,000 to 200,000 clones, around 90% seen once. Germline lookup yields CDR1 MNHEY and CDR2 SVGAGI. The CDR3 extends over 14 amino acids. V was trimmed by 7 bases and J by 5 bases, leaving 17 bases between them. This clone showed up just a few times. V gene TRBV6-5 combines with J gene TRBJ1-2, with a possible D match to TRBD1 (6 bases). The origin of this receptor is a man in his forties with active or convalescent COVID-19. Material: peripheral blood. Here the CDR3 DNA reads TGTGCCAGCAAATACAGGGACGGTCCATATGGCTACACCTTC. It encodes CASKYRDGPYGYTF.